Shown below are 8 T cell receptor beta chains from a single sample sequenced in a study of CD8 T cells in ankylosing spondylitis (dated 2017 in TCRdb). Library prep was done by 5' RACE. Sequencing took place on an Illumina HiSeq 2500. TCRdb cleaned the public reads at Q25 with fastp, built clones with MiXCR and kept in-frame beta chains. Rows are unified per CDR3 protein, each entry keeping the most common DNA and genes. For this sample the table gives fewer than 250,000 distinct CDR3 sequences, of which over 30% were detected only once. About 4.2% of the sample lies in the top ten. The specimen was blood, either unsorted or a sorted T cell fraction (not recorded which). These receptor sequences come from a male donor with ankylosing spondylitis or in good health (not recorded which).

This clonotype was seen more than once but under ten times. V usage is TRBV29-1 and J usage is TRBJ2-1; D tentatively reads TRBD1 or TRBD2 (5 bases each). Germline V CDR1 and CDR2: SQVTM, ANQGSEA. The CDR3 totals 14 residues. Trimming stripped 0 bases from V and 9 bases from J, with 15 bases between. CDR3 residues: CSVEERGSAGEQFF. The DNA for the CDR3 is TGCAGCGTTGAAGAAAGGGGTTCTGCGGGTGAGCAGTTCTTC.

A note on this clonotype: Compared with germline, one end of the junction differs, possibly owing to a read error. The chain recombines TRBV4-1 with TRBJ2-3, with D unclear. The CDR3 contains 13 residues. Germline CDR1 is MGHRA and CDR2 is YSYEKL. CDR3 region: CASTGPGTATQYF. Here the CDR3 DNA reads TGCGCCAGCACGGGCCCGGGCACAGCTACGCAGTATTTT.

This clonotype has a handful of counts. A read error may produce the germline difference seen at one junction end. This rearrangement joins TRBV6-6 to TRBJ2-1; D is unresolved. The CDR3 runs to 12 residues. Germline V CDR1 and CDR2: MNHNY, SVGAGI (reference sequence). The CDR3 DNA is TGTGCCAGCAGTTACTCCTCCAATGAGCAGTTCTTC. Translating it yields CASSYSSNEQFF.

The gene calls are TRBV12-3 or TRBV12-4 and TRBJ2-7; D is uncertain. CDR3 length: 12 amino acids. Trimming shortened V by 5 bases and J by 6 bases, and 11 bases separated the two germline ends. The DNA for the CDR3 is TGTGCCAGCAGTCCCGACGACTCCGAGCAGTACTTC. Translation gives CASSPDDSEQYF.

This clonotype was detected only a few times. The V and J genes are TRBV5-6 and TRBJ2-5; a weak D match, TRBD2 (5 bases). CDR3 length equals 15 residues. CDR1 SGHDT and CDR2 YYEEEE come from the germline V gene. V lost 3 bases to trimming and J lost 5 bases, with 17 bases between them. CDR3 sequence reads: CASSSKLDGSETQYF. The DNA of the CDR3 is TGTGCCAGCAGCTCGAAACTAGACGGGTCGGAGACCCAGTACTTC.

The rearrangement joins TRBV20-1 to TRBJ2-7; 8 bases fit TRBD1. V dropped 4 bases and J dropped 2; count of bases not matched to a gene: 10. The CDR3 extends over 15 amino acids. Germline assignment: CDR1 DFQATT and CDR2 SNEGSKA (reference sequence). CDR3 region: CSAKNLWTGTYEQYF. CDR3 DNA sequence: TGCAGTGCTAAGAATCTTTGGACAGGGACCTACGAGCAGTACTTC.

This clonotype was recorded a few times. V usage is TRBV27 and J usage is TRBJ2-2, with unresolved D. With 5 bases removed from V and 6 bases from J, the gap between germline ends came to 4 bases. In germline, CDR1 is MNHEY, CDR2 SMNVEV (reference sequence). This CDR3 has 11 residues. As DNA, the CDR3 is TGTGCCAGCAGTGGGGCCGGGGAGCTGTTTTTT. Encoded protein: CASSGAGELFF.

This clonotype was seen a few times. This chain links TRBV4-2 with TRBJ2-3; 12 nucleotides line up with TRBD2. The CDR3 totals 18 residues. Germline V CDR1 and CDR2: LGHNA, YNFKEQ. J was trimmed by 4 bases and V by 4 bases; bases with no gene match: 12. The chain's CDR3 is CASSPQPTPSGGADTQYF. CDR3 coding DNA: TGTGCCAGCAGCCCACAGCCCACCCCTAGCGGGGGGGCAGATACGCAGTATTTT.